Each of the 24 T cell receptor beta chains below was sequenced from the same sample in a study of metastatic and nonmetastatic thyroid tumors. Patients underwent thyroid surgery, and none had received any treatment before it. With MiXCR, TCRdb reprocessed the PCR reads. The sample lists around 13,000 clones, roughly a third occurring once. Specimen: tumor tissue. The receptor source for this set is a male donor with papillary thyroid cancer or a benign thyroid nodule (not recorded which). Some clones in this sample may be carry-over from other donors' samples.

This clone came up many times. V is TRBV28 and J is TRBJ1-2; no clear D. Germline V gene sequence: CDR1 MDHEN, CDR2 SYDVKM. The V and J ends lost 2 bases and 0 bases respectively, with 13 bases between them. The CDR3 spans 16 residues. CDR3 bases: TGTGCCAGCAGTTTAATCGTGGGTCTGTCTAACTATGGCTACACCTTC. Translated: CASSLIVGLSNYGYTF.

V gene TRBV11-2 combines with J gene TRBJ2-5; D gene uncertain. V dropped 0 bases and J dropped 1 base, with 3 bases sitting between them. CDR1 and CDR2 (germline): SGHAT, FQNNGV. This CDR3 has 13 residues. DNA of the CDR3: TGTGCCAGCAGCTTAGAAGTCCAAGAGACCCAGTACTTC. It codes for CASSLEVQETQYF. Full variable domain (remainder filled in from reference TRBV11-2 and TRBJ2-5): EAGVAQSPRYKIIEKRQSVAFWCNPISGHATLYWYQQILGQGPKLLIQFQNNGVVDDSQLPKDRFSAERLKGVDSTLKIQPAKLEDSAVYLCASSLEVQETQYFGPGTRLLVL.

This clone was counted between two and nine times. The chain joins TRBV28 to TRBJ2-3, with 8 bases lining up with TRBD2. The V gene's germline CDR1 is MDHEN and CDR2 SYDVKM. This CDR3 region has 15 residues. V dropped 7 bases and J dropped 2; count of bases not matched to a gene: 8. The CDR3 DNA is TGTGCCAGCATGAGAGCGGGGGATTACACAGATACGCAGTATTTT. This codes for CASMRAGDYTDTQYF.

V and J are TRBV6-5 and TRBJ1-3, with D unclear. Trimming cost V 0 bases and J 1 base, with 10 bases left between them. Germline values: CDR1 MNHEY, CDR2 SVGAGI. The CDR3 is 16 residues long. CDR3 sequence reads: CASSYSGLQSGNTIYF. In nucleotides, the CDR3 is TGTGCCAGCAGTTACTCGGGCTTACAGTCTGGAAACACCATATATTTT.

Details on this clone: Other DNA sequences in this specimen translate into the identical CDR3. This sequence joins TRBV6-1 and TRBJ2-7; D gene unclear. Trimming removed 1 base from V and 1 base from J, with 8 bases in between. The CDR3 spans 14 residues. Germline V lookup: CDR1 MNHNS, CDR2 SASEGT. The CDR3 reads CASSEDVRSYEQYF. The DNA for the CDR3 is TGTGCCAGCAGTGAAGATGTCAGATCCTACGAGCAGTACTTC.

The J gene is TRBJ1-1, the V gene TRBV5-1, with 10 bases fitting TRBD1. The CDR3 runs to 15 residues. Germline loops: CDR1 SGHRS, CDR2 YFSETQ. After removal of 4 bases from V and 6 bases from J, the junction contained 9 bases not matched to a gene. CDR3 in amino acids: CASSVGDRGAAEAFF. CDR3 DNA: TGCGCCAGCAGCGTGGGGGACAGGGGAGCCGCTGAAGCTTTCTTT.

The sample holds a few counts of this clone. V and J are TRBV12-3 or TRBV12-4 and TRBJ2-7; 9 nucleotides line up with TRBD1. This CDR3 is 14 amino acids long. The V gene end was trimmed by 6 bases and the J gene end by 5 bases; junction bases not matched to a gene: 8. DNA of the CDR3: TGTGCCAGCAGAACCGGGACAGGGTTCCACGAGCAGTACTTC. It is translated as CASRTGTGFHEQYF.

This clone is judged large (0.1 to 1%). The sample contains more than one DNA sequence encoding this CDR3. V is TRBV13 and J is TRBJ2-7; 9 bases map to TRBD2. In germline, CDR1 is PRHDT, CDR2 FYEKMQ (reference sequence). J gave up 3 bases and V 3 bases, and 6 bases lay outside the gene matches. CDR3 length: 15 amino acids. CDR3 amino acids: CASSLIKRGVYEQYF. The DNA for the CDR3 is TGTGCCAGCAGCTTGATCAAGCGGGGGGTCTACGAGCAGTACTTC.

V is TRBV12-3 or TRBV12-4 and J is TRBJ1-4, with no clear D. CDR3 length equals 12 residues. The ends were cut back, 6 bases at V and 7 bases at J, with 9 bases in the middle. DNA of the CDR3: TGTGCCAGCAGGTCCCTCGGTGAAAAACTGTTTTTT. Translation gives CASRSLGEKLFF.

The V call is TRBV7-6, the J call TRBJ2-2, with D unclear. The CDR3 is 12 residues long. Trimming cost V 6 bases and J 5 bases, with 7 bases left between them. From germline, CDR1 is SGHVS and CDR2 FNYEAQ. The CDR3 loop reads CASSFRTGELFF. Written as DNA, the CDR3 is TGTGCCAGCAGTTTTAGGACCGGGGAGCTGTTTTTT.

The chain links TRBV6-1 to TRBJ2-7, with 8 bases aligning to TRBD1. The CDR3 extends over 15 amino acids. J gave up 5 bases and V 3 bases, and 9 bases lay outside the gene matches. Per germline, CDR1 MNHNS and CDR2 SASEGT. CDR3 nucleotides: TGTGCCAGCAGTGAGCGTAGGACAGGGTTCCACGAGCAGTACTTC. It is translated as CASSERRTGFHEQYF.

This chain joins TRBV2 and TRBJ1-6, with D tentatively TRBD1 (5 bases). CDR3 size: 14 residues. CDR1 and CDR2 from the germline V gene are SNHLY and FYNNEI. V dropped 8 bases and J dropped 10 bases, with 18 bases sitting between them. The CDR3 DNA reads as TGTGCCAGCGAGGAAGGGGACCTTCGGTCACCCCTCCACTTT. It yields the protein CASEEGDLRSPLHF.

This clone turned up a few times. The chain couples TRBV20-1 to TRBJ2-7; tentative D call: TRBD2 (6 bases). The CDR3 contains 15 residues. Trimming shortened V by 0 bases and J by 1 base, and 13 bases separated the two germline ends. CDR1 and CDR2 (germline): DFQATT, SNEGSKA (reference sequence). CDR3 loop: CSARDLAGRSYEQYF. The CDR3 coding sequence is TGCAGTGCTAGAGATCTCGCAGGGAGGTCCTACGAGCAGTACTTC.

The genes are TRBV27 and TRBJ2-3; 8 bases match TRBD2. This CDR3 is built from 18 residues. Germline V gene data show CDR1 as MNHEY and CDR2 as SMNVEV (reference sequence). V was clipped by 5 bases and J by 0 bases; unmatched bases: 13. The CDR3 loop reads CASSPLRLAGFSTDTQYF. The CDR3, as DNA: TGTGCCAGCAGTCCTCTCCGGTTAGCGGGATTTAGCACAGATACGCAGTATTTT.

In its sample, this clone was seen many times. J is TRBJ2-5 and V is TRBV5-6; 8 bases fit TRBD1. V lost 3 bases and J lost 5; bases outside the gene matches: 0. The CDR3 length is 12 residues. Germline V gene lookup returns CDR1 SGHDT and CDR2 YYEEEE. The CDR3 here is CASSWDRETQYF. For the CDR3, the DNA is TGTGCCAGCAGCTGGGACAGGGAGACCCAGTACTTC.

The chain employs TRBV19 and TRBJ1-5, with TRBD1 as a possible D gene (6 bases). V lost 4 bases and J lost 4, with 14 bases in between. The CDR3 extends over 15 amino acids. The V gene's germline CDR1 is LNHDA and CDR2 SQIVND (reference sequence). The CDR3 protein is CASSTTWDINQPQHF. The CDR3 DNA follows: TGTGCCAGTAGTACCACTTGGGACATAAATCAGCCCCAGCATTTT. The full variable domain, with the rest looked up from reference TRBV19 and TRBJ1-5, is DGGITQSPKYLFRKEGQNVTLSCEQNLNHDAMYWYRQDPGQGLRLIYYSQIVNDFQKGDIAEGYSVSREKKESFPLTVTSAQKNPTAFYLCASSTTWDINQPQHFGDGTRLSIL.

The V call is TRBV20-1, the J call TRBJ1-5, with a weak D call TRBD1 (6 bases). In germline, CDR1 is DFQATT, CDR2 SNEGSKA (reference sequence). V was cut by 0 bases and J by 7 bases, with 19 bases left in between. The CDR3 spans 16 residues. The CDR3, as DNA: TGCAGTGCTAGAGATGGTGGTGGAAAGGGGGAGCAGCCCCAGCATTTT. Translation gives CSARDGGGKGEQPQHF.

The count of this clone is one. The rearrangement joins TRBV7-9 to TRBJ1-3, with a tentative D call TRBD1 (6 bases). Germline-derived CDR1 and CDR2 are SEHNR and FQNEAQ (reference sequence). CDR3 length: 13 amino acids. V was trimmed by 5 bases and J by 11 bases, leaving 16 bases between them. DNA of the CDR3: TGTGCCAGCAGCAGGACAGTCGATTTTGCCATATATTTT. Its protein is CASSRTVDFAIYF.

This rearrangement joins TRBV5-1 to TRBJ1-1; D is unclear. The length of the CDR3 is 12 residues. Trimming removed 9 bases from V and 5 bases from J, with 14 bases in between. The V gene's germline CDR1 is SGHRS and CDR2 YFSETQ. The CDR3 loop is CATNLEWTEAFF. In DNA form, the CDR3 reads TGCGCCACCAATCTGGAATGGACTGAAGCTTTCTTT.

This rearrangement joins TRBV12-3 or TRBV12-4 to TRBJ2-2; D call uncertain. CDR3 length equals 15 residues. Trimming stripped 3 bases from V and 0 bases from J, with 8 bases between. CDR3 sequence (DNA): TGTGCCAGCAGTTTTGAGTCCCCGAACACCGGGGAGCTGTTTTTT. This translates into CASSFESPNTGELFF.

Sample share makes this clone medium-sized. The CDR3 is CASSPRLAGSYEQYF. DNA for the CDR3: TGTGCCAGCTCACCACGGCTAGCGGGTTCCTACGAGCAGTACTTC. The chain recombines TRBV18 with TRBJ2-7; 8 nucleotides line up with TRBD2. V was pared by 1 base and J by 1 base, with 3 bases of the junction left unmatched. The CDR3 is made up of 15 amino acids. CDR1 and CDR2 (germline): KGHSH, LQKENI.

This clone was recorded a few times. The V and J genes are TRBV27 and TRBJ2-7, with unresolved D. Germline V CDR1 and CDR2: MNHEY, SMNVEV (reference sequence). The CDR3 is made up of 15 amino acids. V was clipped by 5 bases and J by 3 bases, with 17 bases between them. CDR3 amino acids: CASSALAAPYYEQYF. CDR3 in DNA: TGTGCCAGCAGTGCCTTAGCCGCCCCTTACTACGAGCAGTACTTC.

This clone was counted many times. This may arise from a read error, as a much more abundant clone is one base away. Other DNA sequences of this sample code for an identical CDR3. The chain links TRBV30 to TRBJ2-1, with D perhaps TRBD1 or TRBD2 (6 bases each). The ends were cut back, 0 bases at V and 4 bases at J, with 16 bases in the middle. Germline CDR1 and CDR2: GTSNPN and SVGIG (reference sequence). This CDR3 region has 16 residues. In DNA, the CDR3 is TGTGCCTGGAGTGTGACGGGGGCGCTTGGATACAATGAGCAGTTCTTC. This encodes CAWSVTGALGYNEQFF.

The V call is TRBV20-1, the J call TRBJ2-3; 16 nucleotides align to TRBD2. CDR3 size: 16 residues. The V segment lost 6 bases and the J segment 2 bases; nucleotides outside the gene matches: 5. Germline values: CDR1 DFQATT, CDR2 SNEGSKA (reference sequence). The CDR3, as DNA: TGCAGTGCGTCGGGACTAGCGGGAGGGGACACAGATACGCAGTATTTT. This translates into CSASGLAGGDTDTQYF.